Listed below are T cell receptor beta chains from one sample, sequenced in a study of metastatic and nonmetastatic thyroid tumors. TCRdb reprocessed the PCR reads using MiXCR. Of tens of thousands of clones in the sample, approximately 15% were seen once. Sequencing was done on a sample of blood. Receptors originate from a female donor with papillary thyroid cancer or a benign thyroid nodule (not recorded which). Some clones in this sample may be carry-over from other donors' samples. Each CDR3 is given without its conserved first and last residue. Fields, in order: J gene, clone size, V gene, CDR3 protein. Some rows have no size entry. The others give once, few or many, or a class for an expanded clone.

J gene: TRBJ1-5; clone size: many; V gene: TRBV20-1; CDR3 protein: SARTYSNQPQH
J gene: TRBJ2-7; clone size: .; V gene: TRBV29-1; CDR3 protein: SVNIGPEQY
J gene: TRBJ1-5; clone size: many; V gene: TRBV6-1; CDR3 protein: ASSELRNQPQH
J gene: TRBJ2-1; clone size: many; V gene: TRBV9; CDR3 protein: ASSVDGGHSYNEQF
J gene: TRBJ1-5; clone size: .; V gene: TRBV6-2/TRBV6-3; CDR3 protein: ASSYSAGTRNQPQH
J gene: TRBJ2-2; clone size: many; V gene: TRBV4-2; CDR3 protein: ASSREVGYTGELF
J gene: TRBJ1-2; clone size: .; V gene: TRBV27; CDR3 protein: ASSPLVTWANYGYT
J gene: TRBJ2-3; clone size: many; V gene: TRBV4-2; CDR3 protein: ASSPPWLAGGLRTDTQY
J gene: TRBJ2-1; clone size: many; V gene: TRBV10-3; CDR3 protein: AISDGRGPYNEQF
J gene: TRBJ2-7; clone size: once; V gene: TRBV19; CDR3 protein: ATGRGLYEQY
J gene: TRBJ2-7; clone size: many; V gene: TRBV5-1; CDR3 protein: ASSFGQYEQY
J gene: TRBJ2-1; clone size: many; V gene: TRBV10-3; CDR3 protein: AIRAGETNEQF
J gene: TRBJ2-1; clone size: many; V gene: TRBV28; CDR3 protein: ASSLAGVVNEQF
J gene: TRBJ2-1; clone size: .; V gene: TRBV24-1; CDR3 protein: ATSDNGLAGGRYNEQF
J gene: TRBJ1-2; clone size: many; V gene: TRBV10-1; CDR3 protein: ASVQTTGDHYGYT
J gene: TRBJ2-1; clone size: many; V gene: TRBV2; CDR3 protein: ASLVRGSPQSSYNEQF
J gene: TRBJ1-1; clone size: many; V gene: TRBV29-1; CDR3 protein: SVPGDAF
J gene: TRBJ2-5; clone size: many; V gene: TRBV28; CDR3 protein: ASSIQSETQY
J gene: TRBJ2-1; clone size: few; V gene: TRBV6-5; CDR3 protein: ASSYSRHTYNEQF
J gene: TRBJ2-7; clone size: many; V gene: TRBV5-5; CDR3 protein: ASSAGTGVTYEQY
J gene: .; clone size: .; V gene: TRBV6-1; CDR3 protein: ASSEGGGNHPQY
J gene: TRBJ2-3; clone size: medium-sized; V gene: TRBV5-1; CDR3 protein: ASRRTQSFTDTQY
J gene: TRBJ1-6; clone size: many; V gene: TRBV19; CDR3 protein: ASSPEGEVGSPLH